These T cell receptor beta chains were read from a single sample in a study of T cell repertoires in cytomegalovirus infection. Each CDR3 protein gets one entry after TCRdb re-called the reads with MiXCR. The sample holds about 160,000 distinct CDR3 sequences, roughly 17% seen once. Sequenced material: CD8+ T cells from PBMCs. The receptors were gathered from a human donor in good health (CMV status not recorded). Some clones in this sample may be carry-over from other donors' samples. The conserved cysteine and the conserved F or W are not part of the CDR3 here.

V gene: TRBV5-1; J gene: TRBJ2-5; CDR3 protein: ASSPLGTGGHQETQY
V gene: TRBV6-2/TRBV6-3; J gene: TRBJ1-1; CDR3 protein: ASSSPLDRGWTEAF
V gene: TRBV19; J gene: TRBJ1-1; CDR3 protein: ASSITGTGDTEAF
V gene: TRBV7-9; J gene: TRBJ2-7; CDR3 protein: ASSLGDSYEQY
V gene: TRBV11-2; J gene: TRBJ2-7; CDR3 protein: ASSQNGQGYEQY
V gene: TRBV29-1; J gene: TRBJ2-1; CDR3 protein: SVAVTKWGSEQF
V gene: TRBV7-9; J gene: TRBJ2-1; CDR3 protein: ASRGPEEGEQF
V gene: TRBV28; J gene: TRBJ1-5; CDR3 protein: ASSPRGGRQPQH
V gene: TRBV7-8; J gene: TRBJ2-1; CDR3 protein: ASSSMTSEINEQF
V gene: TRBV7-9; J gene: TRBJ1-1; CDR3 protein: ASAGGGTEAF
V gene: TRBV28; J gene: TRBJ2-6; CDR3 protein: ASSLLPGGANVLT